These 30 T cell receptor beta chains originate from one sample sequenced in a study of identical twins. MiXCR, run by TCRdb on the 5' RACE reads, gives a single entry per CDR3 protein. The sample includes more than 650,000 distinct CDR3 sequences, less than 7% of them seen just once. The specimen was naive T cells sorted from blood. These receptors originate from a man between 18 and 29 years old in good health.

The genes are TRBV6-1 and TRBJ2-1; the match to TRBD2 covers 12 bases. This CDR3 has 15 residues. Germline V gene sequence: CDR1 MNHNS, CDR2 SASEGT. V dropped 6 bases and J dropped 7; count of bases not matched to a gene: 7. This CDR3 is CASSLAGGNGNEQFF. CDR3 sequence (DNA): TGTGCCAGCAGCCTAGCGGGAGGGAATGGTAATGAGCAGTTCTTC.

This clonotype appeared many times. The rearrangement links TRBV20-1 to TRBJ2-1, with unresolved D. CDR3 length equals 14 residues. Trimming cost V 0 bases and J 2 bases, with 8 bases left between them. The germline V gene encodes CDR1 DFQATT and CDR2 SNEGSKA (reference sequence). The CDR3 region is CSAREKGPYNEQFF. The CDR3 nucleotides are TGCAGTGCTAGAGAAAAAGGGCCCTACAATGAGCAGTTCTTC.

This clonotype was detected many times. The DNA of the CDR3 is TGTGCCAGTAGTAGTGGGACTAGCGGGAGAGTGGCCGGGGAGCTGTTTTTT. As protein: CASSSGTSGRVAGELFF. This chain joins TRBV19 and TRBJ2-2, with TRBD2 matching 14 bases. Germline V lookup: CDR1 LNHDA, CDR2 SQIVND (reference sequence). This CDR3 is 17 amino acids long. With 4 bases clipped from V and 6 bases from J, the junction kept 7 bases outside the gene matches. Drawing the rest from reference TRBV19 and TRBJ2-2, the complete variable domain is DGGITQSPKYLFRKEGQNVTLSCEQNLNHDAMYWYRQDPGQGLRLIYYSQIVNDFQKGDIAEGYSVSREKKESFPLTVTSAQKNPTAFYLCASSSGTSGRVAGELFFGEGSRLTVL.

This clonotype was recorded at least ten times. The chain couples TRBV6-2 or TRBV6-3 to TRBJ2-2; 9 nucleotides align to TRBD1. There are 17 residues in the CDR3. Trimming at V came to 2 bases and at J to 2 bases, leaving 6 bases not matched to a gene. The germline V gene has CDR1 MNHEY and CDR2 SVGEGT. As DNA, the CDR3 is TGTGCCAGCAGTTACCCGGACAGGGGCGCCAACACCGGGGAGCTGTTTTTT. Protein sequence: CASSYPDRGANTGELFF.

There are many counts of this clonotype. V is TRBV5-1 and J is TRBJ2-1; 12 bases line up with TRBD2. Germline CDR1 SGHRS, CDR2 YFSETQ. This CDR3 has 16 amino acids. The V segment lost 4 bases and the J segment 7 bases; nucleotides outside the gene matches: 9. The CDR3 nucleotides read TGCGCCAGCAGCCCCGGACTAGCGGGACCAGGAAATGAGCAGTTCTTC. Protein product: CASSPGLAGPGNEQFF.

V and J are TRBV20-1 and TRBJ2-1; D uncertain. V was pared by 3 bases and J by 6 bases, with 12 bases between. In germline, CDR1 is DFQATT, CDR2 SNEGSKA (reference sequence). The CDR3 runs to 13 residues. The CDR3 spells CSASPKDPNEQFF. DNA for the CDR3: TGCAGTGCTAGCCCGAAGGACCCCAATGAGCAGTTCTTC.

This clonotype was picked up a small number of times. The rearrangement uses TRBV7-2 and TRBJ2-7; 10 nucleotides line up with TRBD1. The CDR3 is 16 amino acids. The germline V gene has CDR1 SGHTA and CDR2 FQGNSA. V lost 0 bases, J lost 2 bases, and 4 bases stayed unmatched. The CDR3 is CASSLAQGQGTYEQYF. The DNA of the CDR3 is TGTGCCAGCAGCTTAGCACAGGGACAGGGGACCTACGAGCAGTACTTC. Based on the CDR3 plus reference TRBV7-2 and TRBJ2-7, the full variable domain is GAGVSQSPSNKVTEKGKDVELRCDPISGHTALYWYRQSLGQGLEFLIYFQGNSAPDKSGLPSDRFSAERTGGSVSTLTIQRTQQEDSAVYLCASSLAQGQGTYEQYFGPGTRLTVT.

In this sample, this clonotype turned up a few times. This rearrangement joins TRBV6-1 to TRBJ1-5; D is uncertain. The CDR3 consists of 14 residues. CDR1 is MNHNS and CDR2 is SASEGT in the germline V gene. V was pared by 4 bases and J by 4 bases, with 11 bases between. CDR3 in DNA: TGTGCCAGCAGTGTCGGGCGGATTAATCAGCCCCAGCATTTT. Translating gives CASSVGRINQPQHF.

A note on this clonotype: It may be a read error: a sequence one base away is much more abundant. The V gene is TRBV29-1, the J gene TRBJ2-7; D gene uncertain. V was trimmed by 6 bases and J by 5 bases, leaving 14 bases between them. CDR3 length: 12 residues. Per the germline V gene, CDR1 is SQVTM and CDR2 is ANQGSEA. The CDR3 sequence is CSVAKSANEQYF. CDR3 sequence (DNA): TGCAGCGTCGCAAAATCAGCGAACGAGCAGTACTTC.

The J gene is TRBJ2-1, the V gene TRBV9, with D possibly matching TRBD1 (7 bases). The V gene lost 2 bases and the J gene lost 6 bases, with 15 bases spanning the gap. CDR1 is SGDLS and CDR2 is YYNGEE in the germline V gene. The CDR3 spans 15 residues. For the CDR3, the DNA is TGTGCCAGCAGCGTGACAGGGACTCATTTCAATGAGCAGTTCTTC. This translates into CASSVTGTHFNEQFF.

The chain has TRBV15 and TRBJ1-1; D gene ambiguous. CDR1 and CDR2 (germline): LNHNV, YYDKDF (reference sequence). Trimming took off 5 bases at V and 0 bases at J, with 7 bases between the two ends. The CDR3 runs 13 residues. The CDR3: CATSRALNTEAFF. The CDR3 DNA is TGTGCCACCAGCCGAGCTTTGAACACTGAAGCTTTCTTT.

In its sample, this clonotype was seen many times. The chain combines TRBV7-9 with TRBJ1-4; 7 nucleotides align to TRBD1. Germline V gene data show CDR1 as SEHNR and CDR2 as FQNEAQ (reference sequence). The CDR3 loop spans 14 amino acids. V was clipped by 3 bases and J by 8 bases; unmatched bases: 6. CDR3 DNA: TGTGCCAGCAGCTTCGAAACAGGGGAAGAAAAACTGTTTTTT. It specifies CASSFETGEEKLFF.

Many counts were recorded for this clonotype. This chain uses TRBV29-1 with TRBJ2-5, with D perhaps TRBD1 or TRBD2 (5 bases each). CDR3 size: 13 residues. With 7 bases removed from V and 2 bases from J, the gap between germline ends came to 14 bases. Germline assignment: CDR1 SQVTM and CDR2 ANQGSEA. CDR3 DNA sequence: TGCAGCGCTAATGGGGGTTCACAAGAGACCCAGTACTTC. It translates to CSANGGSQETQYF. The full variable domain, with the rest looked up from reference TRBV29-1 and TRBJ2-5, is SAVISQKPSRDICQRGTSLTIQCQVDSQVTMMFWYRQQPGQSLTLIATANQGSEATYESGFVIDKFPISRPNLTFSTLTVSNMSPEDSSIYLCSANGGSQETQYFGPGTRLLVL.

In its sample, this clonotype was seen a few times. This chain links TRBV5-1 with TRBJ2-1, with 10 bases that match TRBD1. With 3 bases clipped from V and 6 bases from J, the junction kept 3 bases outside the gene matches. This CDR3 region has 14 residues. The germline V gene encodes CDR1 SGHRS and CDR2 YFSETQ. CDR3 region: CASSSRTGGNEQFF. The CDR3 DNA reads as TGCGCCAGCAGCTCGAGGACAGGGGGCAATGAGCAGTTCTTC.

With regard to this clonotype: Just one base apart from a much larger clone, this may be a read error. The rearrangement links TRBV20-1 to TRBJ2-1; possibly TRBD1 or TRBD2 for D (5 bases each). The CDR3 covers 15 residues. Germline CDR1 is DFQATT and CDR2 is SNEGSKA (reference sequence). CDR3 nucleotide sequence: TGCAGTGCTAGAGATGAGGGGAATCCTTACAATGACCAGTTCTTC. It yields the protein CSARDEGNPYNDQFF.

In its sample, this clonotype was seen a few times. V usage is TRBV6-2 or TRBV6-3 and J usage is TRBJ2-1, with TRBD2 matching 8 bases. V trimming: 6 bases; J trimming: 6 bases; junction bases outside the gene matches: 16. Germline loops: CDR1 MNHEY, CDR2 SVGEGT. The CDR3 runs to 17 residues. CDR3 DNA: TGTGCCAGCAGGGGGATTAGCGGGACCATCTGGGGCAATGAGCAGTTCTTC. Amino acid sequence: CASRGISGTIWGNEQFF.

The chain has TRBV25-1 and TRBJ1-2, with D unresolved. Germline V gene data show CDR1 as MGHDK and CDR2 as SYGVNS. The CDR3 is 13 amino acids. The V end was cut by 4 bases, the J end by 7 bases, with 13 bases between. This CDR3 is CASSVFGPGGYTF. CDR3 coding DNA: TGTGCCAGCAGTGTTTTTGGGCCGGGTGGCTACACCTTC.

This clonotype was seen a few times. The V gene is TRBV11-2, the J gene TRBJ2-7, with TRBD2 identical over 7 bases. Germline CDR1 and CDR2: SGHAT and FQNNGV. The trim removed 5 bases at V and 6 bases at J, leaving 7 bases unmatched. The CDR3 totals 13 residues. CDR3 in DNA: TGTGCCAGCAGCCCACGGACTAGTTCCGAGCAGTACGTC. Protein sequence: CASSPRTSSEQYV.

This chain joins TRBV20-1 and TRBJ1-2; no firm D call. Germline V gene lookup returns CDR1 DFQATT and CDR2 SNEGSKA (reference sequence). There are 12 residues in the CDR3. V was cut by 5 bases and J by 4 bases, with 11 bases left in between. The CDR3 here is CSALNRGYGYTF. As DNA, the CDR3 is TGCAGTGCTCTCAATCGGGGCTATGGCTACACCTTC.

CDR3 DNA: TGTGCCAGCAGCCTCACCCAGGGGTCCAGTGAGCAGTTCTTC. Protein product: CASSLTQGSSEQFF. This sequence joins TRBV2 and TRBJ2-1, with D perhaps matching TRBD1 (6 bases). Germline V gene sequence: CDR1 SNHLY, CDR2 FYNNEI. The CDR3 totals 14 residues. The ends were cut back, 6 bases at V and 9 bases at J, with 18 bases in the middle.

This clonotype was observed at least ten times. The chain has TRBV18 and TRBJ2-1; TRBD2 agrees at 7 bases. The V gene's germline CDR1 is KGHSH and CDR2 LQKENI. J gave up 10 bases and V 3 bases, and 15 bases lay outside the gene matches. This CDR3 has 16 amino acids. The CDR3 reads CASSPGDYHPSGEQFF. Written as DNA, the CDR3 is TGTGCCAGCTCACCCGGGGACTACCACCCTTCCGGGGAGCAGTTCTTC. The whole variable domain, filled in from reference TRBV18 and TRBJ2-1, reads NAGVMQNPRHLVRRRGQEARLRCSPMKGHSHVYWYRQLPEEGLKFMVYLQKENIIDESGMPKERFSAEFPKEGPSILRIQQVVRGDSAAYFCASSPGDYHPSGEQFFGPGTRLTVL.

The CDR3 loop is CASSQGPLAGELFF. The DNA of the CDR3 is TGCGCCAGCAGCCAGGGCCCTCTGGCCGGGGAGCTGTTTTTT. The chain links TRBV4-1 to TRBJ2-2, with no clear D. The CDR3 runs 14 residues. V was clipped by 3 bases and J by 6 bases, with 11 bases between them. The V gene's germline CDR1 is MGHRA and CDR2 YSYEKL.

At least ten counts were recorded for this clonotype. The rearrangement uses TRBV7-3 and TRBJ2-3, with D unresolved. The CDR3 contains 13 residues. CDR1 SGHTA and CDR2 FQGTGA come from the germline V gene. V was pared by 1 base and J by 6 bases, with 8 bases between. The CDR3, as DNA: TGTGCCAGCAGCTTAATAGGCCCCGATACGCAGTATTTT. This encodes CASSLIGPDTQYF.

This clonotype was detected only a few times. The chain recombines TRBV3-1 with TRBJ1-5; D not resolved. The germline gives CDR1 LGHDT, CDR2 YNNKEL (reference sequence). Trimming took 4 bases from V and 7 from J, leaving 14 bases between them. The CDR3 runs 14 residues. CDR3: CASSPQPSTQPQHF. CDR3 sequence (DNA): TGTGCCAGCAGCCCTCAGCCGTCAACCCAGCCCCAGCATTTT.

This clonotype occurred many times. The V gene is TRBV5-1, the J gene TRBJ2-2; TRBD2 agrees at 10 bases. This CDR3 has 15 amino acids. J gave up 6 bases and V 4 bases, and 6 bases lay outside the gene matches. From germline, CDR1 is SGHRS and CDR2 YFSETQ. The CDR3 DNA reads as TGCGCCAGCAGCGGTCTAGCGGGAGAAGCCGGGGAGCTGTTTTTT. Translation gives CASSGLAGEAGELFF.

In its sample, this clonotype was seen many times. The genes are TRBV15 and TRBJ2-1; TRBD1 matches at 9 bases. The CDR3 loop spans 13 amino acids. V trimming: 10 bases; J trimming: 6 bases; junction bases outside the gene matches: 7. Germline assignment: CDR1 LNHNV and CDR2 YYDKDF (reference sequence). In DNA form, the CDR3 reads TGTGCCAGCCGGGACAGGGTGGGCAATGAGCAGTTCTTC. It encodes CASRDRVGNEQFF.

CDR3 in amino acids: CASSLQENTQYF. In DNA form, the CDR3 reads TGCGCCAGCAGCTTGCAGGAAAATACGCAGTATTTT. The chain couples TRBV5-1 to TRBJ2-3; D uncertain. The germline V gene has CDR1 SGHRS and CDR2 YFSETQ. Trimming took 1 base from V and 7 from J, leaving 7 bases between them. CDR3 length equals 12 residues.

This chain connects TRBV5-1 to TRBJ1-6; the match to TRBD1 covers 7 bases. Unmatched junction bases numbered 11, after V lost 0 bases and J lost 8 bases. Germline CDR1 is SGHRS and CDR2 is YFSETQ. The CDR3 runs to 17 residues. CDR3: CASSLGASDRSHSPLHF. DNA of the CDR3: TGCGCCAGCAGCTTGGGAGCGTCGGACAGGTCCCATTCACCCCTCCACTTT.

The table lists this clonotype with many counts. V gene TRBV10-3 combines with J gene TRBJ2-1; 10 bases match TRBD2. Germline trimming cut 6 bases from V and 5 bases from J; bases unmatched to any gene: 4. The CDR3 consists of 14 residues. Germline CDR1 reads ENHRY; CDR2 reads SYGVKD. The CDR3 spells CAISGTSENNEQFF. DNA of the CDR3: TGTGCCATCAGCGGGACTAGCGAAAACAATGAGCAGTTCTTC.

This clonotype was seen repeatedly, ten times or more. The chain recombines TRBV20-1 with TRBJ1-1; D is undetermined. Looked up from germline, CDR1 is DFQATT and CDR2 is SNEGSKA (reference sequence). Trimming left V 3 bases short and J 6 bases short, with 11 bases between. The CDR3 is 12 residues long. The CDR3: CSAREIKSEAFF. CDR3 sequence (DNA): TGCAGTGCTAGGGAAATAAAATCTGAAGCTTTCTTT.